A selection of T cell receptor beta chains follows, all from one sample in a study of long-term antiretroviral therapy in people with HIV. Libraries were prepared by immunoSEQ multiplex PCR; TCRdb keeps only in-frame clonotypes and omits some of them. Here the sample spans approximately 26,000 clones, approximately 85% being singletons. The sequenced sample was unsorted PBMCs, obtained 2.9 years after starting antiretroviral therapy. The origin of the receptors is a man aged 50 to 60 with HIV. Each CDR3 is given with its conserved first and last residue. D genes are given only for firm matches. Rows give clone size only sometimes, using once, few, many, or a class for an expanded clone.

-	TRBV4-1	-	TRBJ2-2	TGCGCCAGCAGCCCCAATTCCGGGTTTCTAGAAACCGGGGAGCTGTTTTTT	CASSPNSGFLETGELFF
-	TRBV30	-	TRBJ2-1	TGTGCCTGGAGTGTACGGGGAGTTCCGGGTAATGAGCAGTTCTTC	CAWSVRGVPGNEQFF
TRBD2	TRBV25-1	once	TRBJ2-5	TGTGCCAGCAGTGACCGGACTAGCGGGGGGGACCCCCAAGAGACCCAGTACTTC	CASSDRTSGGDPQETQYF
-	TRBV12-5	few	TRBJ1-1	TGTGCTAGTGGTTTGGTTCTAGGAACAGACATGAACACTGAAGCTTTCTTT	CASGLVLGTDMNTEAFF
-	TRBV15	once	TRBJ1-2	TGTGCCACCAGCAGAGATGGTAACCGGGCCGACACCTTC	CATSRDGNRADTF
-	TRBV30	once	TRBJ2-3	TGTGCCTGGGCAACAGGGTCTAGCACAGATACGCAGTATTTT	CAWATGSSTDTQYF
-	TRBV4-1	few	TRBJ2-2	TGCGCCAGCAGCCAAGTTGTGGTGACCGGGGAGCTGTTTTTT	CASSQVVVTGELFF
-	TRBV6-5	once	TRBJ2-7	TGTGCCAGCACCTATCGGCAGGAAAACTCCTACGAGCAGTACTTC	CASTYRQENSYEQYF
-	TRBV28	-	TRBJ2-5	TGTGCCAGCAGCCAACCCCGACAAGGGGGGGCTCAAGAGACCCAGTACTTC	CASSQPRQGGAQETQYF
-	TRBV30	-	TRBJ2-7	TGTGCCTGGGCGGACAGCTACGAGCAGTACTTC	CAWADSYEQYF
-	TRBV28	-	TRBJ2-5	TGTGCCAGCAGCCCGGACAGCGGGTACCAAGAGACCCAGTACTTC	CASSPDSGYQETQYF
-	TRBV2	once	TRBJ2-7	TGTGCCAGCAGTACCCGGATCTACGAGCAGTACTTC	CASSTRIYEQYF
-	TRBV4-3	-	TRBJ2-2	TGCGCCAGTAGAGCCCGGGCCGGGGAGCTGTTTTTT	CASRARAGELFF
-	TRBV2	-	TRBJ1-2	TGTGCCACCAAGGGGCAGTTGGACTATGGCTACACCTTC	CATKGQLDYGYTF
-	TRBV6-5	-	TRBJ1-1	TGTGCCAGCACCTCCACCCCCAGACTTGAAGCTTTCTTT	CASTSTPRLEAFF
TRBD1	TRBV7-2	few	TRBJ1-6	TGTGCCAGCAGCTCACAGGGGGCTAACTCACCCCTCCACTTT	CASSSQGANSPLHF
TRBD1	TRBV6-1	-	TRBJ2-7	TGTGCCAGCAGTGGAAAATCCGGGACAGGGGATCTTAGCTCCTACGAGCAGTACTTC	CASSGKSGTGDLSSYEQYF
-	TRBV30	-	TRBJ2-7	TGTGCCTGGAGGCGAGGGGGGACTCTCACCCCCTACGAGCAGTACTTC	CAWRRGGTLTPYEQYF
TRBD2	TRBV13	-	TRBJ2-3	TGTGCCAGCAGCCAACTAGCGGGGGGAGAAGATACGCAGTATTTT	CASSQLAGGEDTQYF
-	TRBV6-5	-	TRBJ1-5	TGTGCCAGCAGTACCGAGGGGCCGCAGCCCCAGCATTTT	CASSTEGPQPQHF
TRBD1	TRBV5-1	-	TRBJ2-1	TGCGCCAGCAGCCCAGGGGACAGGAGCTCCTACAATGAGCAGTTCTTC	CASSPGDRSSYNEQFF
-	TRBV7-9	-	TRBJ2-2	TGTGCCAGCAGCTCCGCGAACACCGGGGAGCTGTTTTTT	CASSSANTGELFF
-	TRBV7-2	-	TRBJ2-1	TGTGCCAGCAGCCCATACAATGAGCAGTTCTTC	CASSPYNEQFF
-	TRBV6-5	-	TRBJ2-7	TGTGCCAGCAGTTACTCTCGACCTACCTACGAGCAGTACTTC	CASSYSRPTYEQYF
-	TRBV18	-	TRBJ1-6	TGTGCCAGCTCACCCACCGGGGGGTTCCGATCACCCCTCCACTTT	CASSPTGGFRSPLHF
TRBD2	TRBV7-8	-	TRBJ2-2	TGTGCCAGCAGCCTAGCGGGGGCATACACCGGGGAGCTGTTTTTT	CASSLAGAYTGELFF
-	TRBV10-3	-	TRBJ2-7	TGTGCCATCAGGGGGGGACAAACCTACGAGCAGTACTTC	CAIRGGQTYEQYF
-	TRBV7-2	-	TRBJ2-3	TGTGCCAGCAGCTTGCCCGGGCGACCAGATACGCAGTATTTT	CASSLPGRPDTQYF
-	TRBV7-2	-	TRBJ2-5	TGTGCCAGCACCCGGGGGCAAGAGACCCAGTACTTC	CASTRGQETQYF
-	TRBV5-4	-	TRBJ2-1	TGTGCCAGCAGCTTTACCGGGGGCCGGGAGCAGTTCTTC	CASSFTGGREQFF
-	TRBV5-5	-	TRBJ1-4	TGTGCCAGCAGCCGCGGCAGAGACGGGAGGGAAAAACTGTTTTTT	CASSRGRDGREKLFF
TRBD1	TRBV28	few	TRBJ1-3	TGTGCCAGCAGTACTCCAGGGGGTTGGTCTGGAAACACCATATATTTT	CASSTPGGWSGNTIYF
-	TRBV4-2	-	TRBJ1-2	TGTGCCAGCAGCCAAGACAGGGACTGGTATGGCTACACCTTC	CASSQDRDWYGYTF
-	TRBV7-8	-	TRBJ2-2	TGTGCCAGCACCTCCGGGGTAATCGGGGAGCTGTTTTTT	CASTSGVIGELFF
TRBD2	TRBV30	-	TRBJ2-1	TGTGCCTGGACCAAGACTAGCGGGGGGTACAATGAGCAGTTCTTC	CAWTKTSGGYNEQFF
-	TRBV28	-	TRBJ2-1	TGTGCCAGCAGCTGGCGGCAGGGGATAAGTGAGCAGTTCTTC	CASSWRQGISEQFF
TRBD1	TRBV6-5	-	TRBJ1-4	TGTGCCAGCAGTTACCGCCCGGGACAGGGTAGTGAAAAACTGTTTTTT	CASSYRPGQGSEKLFF
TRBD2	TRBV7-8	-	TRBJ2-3	TGTGCCAGCAGCTCCCCGGGGGGGACCACAGATACGCAGTATTTT	CASSSPGGTTDTQYF
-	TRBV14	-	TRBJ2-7	TGTGCCAGCAGCCAAGATCGTCAGCAGTACTTC	CASSQDRQQYF
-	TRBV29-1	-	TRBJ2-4	TGCAGCGTTGAAAGGGGAGAGTTCGGCATTCAGTACTTC	CSVERGEFGIQYF
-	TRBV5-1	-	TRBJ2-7	TGCGCCAGCAGCTTGGCCAGCTCCAGGGCCTACGAGCAGTACTTC	CASSLASSRAYEQYF
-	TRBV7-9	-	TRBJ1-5	TGTGCCAGCAGCTTAGTGGGCAATCAGCCCCAGCATTTT	CASSLVGNQPQHF
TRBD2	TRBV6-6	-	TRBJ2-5	TGTGCCAGCAGTTACCCCCTAGCGGACCCCCAAGAGACCCAGTACTTC	CASSYPLADPQETQYF
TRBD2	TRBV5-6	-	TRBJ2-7	TGTGCCAGCAGCCGTAGCGGGGGGGTCTACGAGCAGTACTTC	CASSRSGGVYEQYF
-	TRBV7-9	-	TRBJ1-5	TGTGCCAGCAGCGGAAGCAAGGATCAGCCCCAGCATTTT	CASSGSKDQPQHF